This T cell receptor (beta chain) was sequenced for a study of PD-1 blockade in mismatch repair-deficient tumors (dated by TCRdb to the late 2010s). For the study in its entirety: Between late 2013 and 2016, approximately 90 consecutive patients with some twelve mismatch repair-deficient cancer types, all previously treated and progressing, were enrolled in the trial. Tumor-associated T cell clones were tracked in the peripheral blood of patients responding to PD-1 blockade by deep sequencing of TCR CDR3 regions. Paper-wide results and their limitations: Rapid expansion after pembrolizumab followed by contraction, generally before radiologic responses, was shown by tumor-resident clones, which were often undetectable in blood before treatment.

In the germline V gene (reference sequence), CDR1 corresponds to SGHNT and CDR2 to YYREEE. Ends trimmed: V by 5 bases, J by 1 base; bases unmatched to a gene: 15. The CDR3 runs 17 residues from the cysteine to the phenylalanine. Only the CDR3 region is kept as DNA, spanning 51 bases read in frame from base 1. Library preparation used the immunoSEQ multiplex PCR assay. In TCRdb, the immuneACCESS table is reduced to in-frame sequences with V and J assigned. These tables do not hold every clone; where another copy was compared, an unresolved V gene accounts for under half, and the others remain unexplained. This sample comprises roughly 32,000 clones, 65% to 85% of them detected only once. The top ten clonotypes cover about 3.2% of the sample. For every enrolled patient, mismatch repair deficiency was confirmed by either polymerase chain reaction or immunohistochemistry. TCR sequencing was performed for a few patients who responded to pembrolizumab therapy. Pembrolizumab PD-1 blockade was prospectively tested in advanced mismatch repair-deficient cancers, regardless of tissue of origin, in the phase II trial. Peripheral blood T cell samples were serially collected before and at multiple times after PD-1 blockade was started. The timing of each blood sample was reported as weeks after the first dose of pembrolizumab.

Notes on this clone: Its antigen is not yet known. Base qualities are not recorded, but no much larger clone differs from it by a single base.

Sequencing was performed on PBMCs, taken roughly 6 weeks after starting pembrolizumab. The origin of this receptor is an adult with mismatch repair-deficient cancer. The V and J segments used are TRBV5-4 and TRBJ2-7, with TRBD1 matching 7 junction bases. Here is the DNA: TGTGCCAGCAGGGGGACAGCCAACCGAAAAGGGTCCTACGAGCAGTACTTC. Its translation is CASRGTANRKGSYEQYF. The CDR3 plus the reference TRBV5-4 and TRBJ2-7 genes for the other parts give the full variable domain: ETGVTQSPTHLIKTRGQQVTLRCSSQSGHNTVSWYQQALGQGPQFIFQYYREEENGRGNFPPRFSGLQFPNYSSELNVNALELDDSALYLCASRGTANRKGSYEQYFGPGTRLTVT.